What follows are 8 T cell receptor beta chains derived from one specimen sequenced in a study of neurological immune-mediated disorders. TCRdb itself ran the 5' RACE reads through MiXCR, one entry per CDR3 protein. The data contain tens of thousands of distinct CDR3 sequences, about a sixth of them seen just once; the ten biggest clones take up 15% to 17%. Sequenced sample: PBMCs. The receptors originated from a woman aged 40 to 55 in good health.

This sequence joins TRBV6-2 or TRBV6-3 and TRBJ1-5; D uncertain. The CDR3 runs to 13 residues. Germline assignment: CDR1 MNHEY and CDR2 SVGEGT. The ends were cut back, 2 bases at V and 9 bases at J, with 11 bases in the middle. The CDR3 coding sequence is TGTGCCAGCAGTTACGCCGGGTGGTCGCCCCAGCATTTT. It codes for CASSYAGWSPQHF.

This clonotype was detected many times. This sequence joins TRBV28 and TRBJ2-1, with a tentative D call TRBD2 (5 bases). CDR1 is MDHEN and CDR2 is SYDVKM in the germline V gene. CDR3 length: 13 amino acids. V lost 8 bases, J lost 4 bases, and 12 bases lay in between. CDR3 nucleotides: TGTGCCAGCCAGAGGGCAGGTTACAATGAGCAGTTCTTC. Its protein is CASQRAGYNEQFF.

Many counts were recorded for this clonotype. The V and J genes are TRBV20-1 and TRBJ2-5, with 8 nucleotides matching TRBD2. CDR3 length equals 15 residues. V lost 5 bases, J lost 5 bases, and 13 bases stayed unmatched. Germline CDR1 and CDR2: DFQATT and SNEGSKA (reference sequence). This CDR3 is CSAQRGTGGPETQYF. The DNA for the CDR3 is TGCAGTGCTCAACGGGGGACGGGGGGGCCCGAGACCCAGTACTTC.

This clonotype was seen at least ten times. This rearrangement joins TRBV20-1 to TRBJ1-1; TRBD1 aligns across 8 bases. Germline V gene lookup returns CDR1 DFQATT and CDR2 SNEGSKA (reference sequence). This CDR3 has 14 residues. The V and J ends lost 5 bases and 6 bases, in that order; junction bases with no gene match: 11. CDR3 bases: TGCAGTGCTTCTAGGCCGGACAGGGAAGCTGAAGCTTTCTTT. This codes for CSASRPDREAEAFF.

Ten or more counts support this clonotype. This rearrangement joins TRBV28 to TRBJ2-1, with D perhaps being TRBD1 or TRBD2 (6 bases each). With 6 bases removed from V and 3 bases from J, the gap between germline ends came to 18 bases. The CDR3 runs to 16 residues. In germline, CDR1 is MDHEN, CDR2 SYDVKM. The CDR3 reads CASRRPNGGIYNEQFF. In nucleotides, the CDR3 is TGTGCCAGCAGGCGCCCCAACGGGGGCATCTACAATGAGCAGTTCTTC.

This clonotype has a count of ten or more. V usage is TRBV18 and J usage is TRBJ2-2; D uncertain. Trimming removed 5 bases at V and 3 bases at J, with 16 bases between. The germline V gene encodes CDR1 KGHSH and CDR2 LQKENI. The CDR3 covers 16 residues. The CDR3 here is CASSSTDGSDTGELFF. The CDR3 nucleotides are TGTGCCAGCTCATCCACAGACGGGTCGGACACCGGGGAGCTGTTTTTT.

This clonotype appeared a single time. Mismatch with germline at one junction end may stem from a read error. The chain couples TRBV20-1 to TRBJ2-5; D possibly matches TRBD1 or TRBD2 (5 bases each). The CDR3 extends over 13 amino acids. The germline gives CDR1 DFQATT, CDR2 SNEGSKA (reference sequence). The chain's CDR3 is CSSRGTQQETQYF. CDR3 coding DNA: TGCAGTTCTAGAGGGACCCAACAAGAGACCCAGTACTTC.

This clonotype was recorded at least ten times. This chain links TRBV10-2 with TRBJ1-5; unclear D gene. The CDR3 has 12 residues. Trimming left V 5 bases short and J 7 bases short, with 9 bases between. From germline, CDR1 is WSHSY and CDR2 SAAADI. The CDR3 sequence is CASSPGLQPQHF. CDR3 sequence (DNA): TGCGCCAGCAGTCCCGGTCTCCAGCCCCAGCATTTT.